The rows below give T cell receptor beta chains drawn from one sample of a study of CD8 T cells in ankylosing spondylitis. TCRdb called the 5' RACE reads again in MiXCR, with one record for every CDR3 protein. The data contain around 450,000 distinct CDR3 sequences, more than 25% of them singletons. Sequencing was performed on blood, either unsorted or a sorted T cell fraction (not recorded which). The receptors originated from a male donor with ankylosing spondylitis. Both conserved end residues are part of each CDR3. Each record gives: clone size, V gene, J gene, CDR3 protein. The size of a clone is reported for some rows only, either as once, few or many, or as a class for expanded clones.

>once|TRBV4-1|TRBJ2-1
CASSQNSDNEQFF
>few|TRBV7-2|TRBJ1-2
CASSSPGQVFYGYTF
>few|TRBV18|TRBJ2-1
CASSPLNNEQFF
>-|TRBV9|TRBJ2-1
CASSVEGGRAHNEQFF
>few|TRBV12-3/TRBV12-4|TRBJ2-2
CASIHGTSNTGELFF
>-|TRBV20-1|TRBJ2-7
CSARGTSGDEGYF
>-|TRBV5-1|TRBJ2-1
CASSPIFRGRVYFEQFF
>-|TRBV7-2|TRBJ1-2
CASSKQETIGYTF
>few|TRBV20-1|TRBJ1-2
CSAIPPTGANYGYTF
>-|TRBV20-1|TRBJ2-3
CSARVSSTDTQYF
>-|TRBV5-1|TRBJ2-7
CASSLLGYSYEQYF
>few|TRBV20-1|TRBJ1-5
CSARDFSKGVNWDQPQHF
>-|TRBV20-1|TRBJ2-5
CSARDLQGAQETQYF
>few|TRBV24-1|TRBJ2-5
CATSATQDFQETQYF
>few|TRBV20-1|TRBJ2-1
CSANRGRASYNEQFF
>-|TRBV24-1|TRBJ2-5
CATSDPGTSGRQETQYF
>few|TRBV14|TRBJ2-6
CASSLGGANVLTF
>-|TRBV7-9|TRBJ1-1
CASSALPGVKVNTEAFF